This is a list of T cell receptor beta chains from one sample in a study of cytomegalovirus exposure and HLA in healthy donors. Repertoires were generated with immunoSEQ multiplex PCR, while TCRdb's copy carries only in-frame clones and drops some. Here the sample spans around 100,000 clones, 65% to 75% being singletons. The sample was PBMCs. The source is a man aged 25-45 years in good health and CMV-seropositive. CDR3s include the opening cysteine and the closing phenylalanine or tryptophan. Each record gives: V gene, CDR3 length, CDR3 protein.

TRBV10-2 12 CASSVRGTEAFF
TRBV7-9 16 CASSLATGPNTGELFF
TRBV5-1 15 CASSLVGGSTGELFF
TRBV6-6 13 CASSTGSLNEQFF
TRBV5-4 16 CASSLGSGAGQETQYF
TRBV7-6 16 CASSSTGGGGHNEQFF
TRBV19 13 CASIRDSAGGYTF
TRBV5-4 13 CASGGGTGNTIYF
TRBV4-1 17 CASSQDGPGGAPYEQYF
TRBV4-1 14 CASSQGTGFWKLFF
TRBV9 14 CANPSGGNTGELFF
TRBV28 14 CASRSYRGNYGYTF
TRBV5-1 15 CASSWAQGGKEKLFF
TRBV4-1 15 CASSQVLDHDYEQYF
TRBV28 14 CASGLDSPLGGYTF
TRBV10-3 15 CAISPKGVPYNEQFF
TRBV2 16 CASRETSGGPYNEQFF